In its sample, the clone carrying this T cell receptor beta chain was seen once. The antigen remains unidentified. The protocol was immunoSEQ multiplex PCR, while the TCRdb copy is restricted to in-frame clones and leaves out a portion. The table records roughly 180,000 clones, about nine tenths of them present only once. Pooled together were second doses at about 4 or about 12 weeks. This entry is derived from a study of T cell responses to AZD1222 COVID-19 vaccine. Study-wide findings and caveats: CD4 TCRs associated with vaccination spanned spike, dominating at 160-218 and 743-854. The peak T cell response came first, and repertoires were sampled only after it. Donors, mostly white British, included more females; clonal diversity was possibly underestimated.

The V gene's germline CDR1 is SGDLS and CDR2 YYNGEE. The CDR3 totals 14 residues. The ends lost 4 bases at V and 4 bases at J; junction bases unmatched: 7. The chain links TRBV9 to TRBJ1-1; 7 nucleotides line up with TRBD1. The receptor comes from an adult who received the AZD1222 COVID-19 vaccine. Sequenced here: peripheral blood, sampled 28 days after the second AZD1222 dose. In DNA, the CDR3 is TGTGCCAGCAGCCAGGGGGGGGACATCACTGAAGCTTTCTTT. Amino acid sequence: CASSQGGDITEAFF.